This TCR beta chain was identified in a study of CD8 T cells in Susac syndrome. Reverse transcription used roughly 0.45 to 1 ug RNA and random hexamers. Each CDR3 protein is one row after TCRdb ran MiXCR on the immunoSEQ multiplex PCR reads. The data contain over 200,000 distinct CDR3 sequences, 85% to 95% of them seen just once; the ten biggest clones take up 0.082%. Turning to this clonotype: Antigen unknown.

V gave up 4 bases and J gave up 3 bases; unmatched junction bases: 7. CDR3 length: 16 amino acids. CDR1 and CDR2 (germline): DFQATT, SNEGSKA (reference sequence). Study-level points and caveats: Only a relatively small number of individuals were included in the TCR sequencing and HLA analysis.

CD8+ and CD4+ T cells from blood underwent TCR beta sequencing. Treatment-naive patients with stable or active relapsing-remitting disease served as multiple sclerosis controls. The CD8+ and CD4+ T cells were negatively isolated, with the TEMRA cells enriched by FACS. The chain employs TRBV20-1 and TRBJ2-6; 9 bases match TRBD1. This receptor was obtained from a human donor with multiple sclerosis. The sample taken for sequencing was CD4+ T cells from PBMCs. CDR3 bases: TGCAGTGCTACCCTACAGGGGGCGCTTGGGGCCAACGTCCTGACTTTC. Amino acids: CSATLQGALGANVLTF.